This paragraph reports one T cell receptor beta chain. Its target is not known. Sequencing was performed with immunoSEQ multiplex PCR; in TCRdb, only in-frame clones are kept and a portion is missing. The data contain roughly 120,000 clones, 85% to 90% of them singletons. Germline V gene data show CDR1 as MNHEY and CDR2 as SVGEGT. The CDR3 loop spans 14 amino acids. V lost 1 base and J 6 bases, leaving 9 bases between the germline ends. The data are from a study of T cell responses to AZD1222 COVID-19 vaccine. Study-wide results and limits: Sampling that yielded the repertoires occurred only after the peak T cell response.

The clonotype comes from an adult who received the AZD1222 COVID-19 vaccine. V and J are TRBV6-2 or TRBV6-3 and TRBJ2-2; D remains ambiguous. Sequenced material: peripheral blood, taken 28 days after the second AZD1222 dose. Here the CDR3 DNA reads TGTGCCAGCAGTTACTACAGTGCCCCCGGGGAGCTGTTTTTT. This gives the protein CASSYYSAPGELFF.